This TCR beta chain comes out of a study of T cell responses to AZD1222 COVID-19 vaccine. Study-wide results and limits: Spike-specific TCR repertoires showed rising breadth and depth after two AZD1222 doses. CD4 TCRs covered the whole spike, strongest at regions 160-218 and 743-854. Researchers took repertoire samples only after the peak T cell response had come. Per reports, nearly half of all spike-specific TCRs target regions that are unmutated in variants.

Assay: immunoSEQ multiplex PCR; the TCRdb copy retains only in-frame clones and omits some. The profile shows about 120,000 clones, 85% to 90% of them singletons. The ends were cut back, 0 bases at V and 7 bases at J, with 9 bases in the middle. CDR3 size: 13 residues. Germline CDR1 is LGHDT and CDR2 is YNNKEL (reference sequence). Note on this clone: Its target is not known.

The chain couples TRBV3-1 (or the pseudogene TRBV3-2) to TRBJ1-2; D is ambiguous. The clonotype originates from an adult who received the AZD1222 COVID-19 vaccine. The material was peripheral blood, obtained 28 days after the second AZD1222 dose. DNA for the CDR3: TGTGCCAGCAGCCAAGATATCCTCCGTGGCTACACCTTC. This sequence encodes CASSQDILRGYTF.